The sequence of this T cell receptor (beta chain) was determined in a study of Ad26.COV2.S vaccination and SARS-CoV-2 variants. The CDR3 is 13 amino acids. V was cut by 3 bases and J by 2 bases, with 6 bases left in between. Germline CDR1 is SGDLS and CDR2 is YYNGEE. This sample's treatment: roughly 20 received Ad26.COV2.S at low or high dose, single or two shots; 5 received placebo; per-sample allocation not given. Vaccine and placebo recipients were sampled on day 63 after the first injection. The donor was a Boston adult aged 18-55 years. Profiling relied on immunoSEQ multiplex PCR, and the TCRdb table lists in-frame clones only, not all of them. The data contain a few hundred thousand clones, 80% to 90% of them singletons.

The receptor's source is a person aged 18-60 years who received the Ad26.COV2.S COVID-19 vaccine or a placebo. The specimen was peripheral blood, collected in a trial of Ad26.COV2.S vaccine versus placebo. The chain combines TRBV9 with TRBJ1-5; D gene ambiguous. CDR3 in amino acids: CASSGSGNQPQHF. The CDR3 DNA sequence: TGTGCCAGCAGCGGTAGCGGCAATCAGCCCCAGCATTTT. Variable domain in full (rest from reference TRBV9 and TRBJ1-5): DSGVTQTPKHLITATGQRVTLRCSPRSGDLSVYWYQQSLDQGLQFLIQYYNGEERAKGNILERFSAQQFPDLHSELNLSSLELGDSALYFCASSGSGNQPQHFGDGTRLSIL.